This T cell receptor (beta chain) was found in a study of shared T cell receptors in the human thymus. Only in-frame clones appear in the TCRdb table, and some are missing; sequencing was by immunoSEQ multiplex PCR. Of hundreds of thousands of clones in the sample, roughly 90% were seen once. Germline assignment: CDR1 SGHTA and CDR2 FQGTGA. V shed 2 bases, J shed 0 bases, and the junction held 11 bases outside the gene matches. The CDR3 covers 18 residues. A further study also used this sample, focusing on human thymus T cells. That source notes: Healthy Finnish infants undergoing corrective surgery for congenital heart defects provided the donor material. Thymus tissue was removed during corrective cardiac surgery. Blood and thymic repertoires both appeared biased in V and J gene usage.

The sample taken for sequencing was thymocytes. The TCR comes from a boy less than two years old with a congenital heart defect. This rearrangement joins TRBV7-3 to TRBJ2-7; 9 nucleotides agree with TRBD2. The CDR3: CASSLEGSGSVSSYEQYF. CDR3 DNA: TGTGCCAGCAGCTTAGAAGGTAGCGGGAGCGTGAGCTCCTACGAGCAGTACTTC.